The TCR beta chain under discussion was sequenced for a study of metastatic and nonmetastatic thyroid tumors. This clone was detected ten times or more. Before thyroid surgery, none of the patients had received any treatment. Germline-derived CDR1 and CDR2 are SEHNR and FQNEAQ (reference sequence). The CDR3 covers 15 residues. V was shortened by 0 bases and J by 1 base, with 9 bases between the two germline ends. TCRdb re-clonotyped the PCR reads through MiXCR. The sample contains approximately 20,000 clones, roughly a fifth of which appear only once. Material for sequencing was tumor tissue. This chain uses TRBV7-9 with TRBJ1-1, with D unresolved. The TCR was taken from a female donor with papillary thyroid cancer or a benign thyroid nodule (not recorded which). Some clones in this sample may be carry-over from other donors' samples. The CDR3 sequence: CASSLASRENTEAFF. The CDR3 coding sequence is TGTGCCAGCAGCTTAGCGAGTAGGGAGAACACTGAAGCTTTCTTT.